Sequencing of this TCR beta chain was carried out in a study of T-cell reconstitution after alpha-beta-depleted transplantation in children. General observations from the study: High day-60 TCRbeta diversity in some patients came from surviving recipient T cells and thymic progenitors. Newly produced T cells mostly provided counts and TCRbeta diversity after one year, as hyperexpanded clones declined. Reportedly, alpha-beta T cells present about two months post-transplant originated from several hundred expanded clones of graft origin.

Germline loops: CDR1 SQVTM, CDR2 ANQGSEA. CDR3 length: 12 amino acids. It was with unique molecular identifiers that the TCRbeta library was prepared. TCRdb passed the PCR reads through MiXCR, listing each CDR3 protein once. The sample gives 900,000 or so distinct CDR3 sequences, about 15% of which show up once; roughly 4.8% is in the top ten. A few counts support this clonotype. Antigen unknown. One junction end does not reproduce the germline sequence, and a read error may be involved. Sequencing was performed on PBMCs, mostly from graft donor cells, taken 360 days after TCRalphabeta/CD19-depleted stem cell transplant. The receptor's source is a male patient younger than 18 who had a stem cell transplant for acute lymphoblastic leukemia, so the T cells may come from the graft donor. The chain uses TRBV29-1 and TRBJ2-3, with D unresolved. CDR3 nucleotides: TGCAGCATTGATTATGGCACAGATACGCAGTATTTT. Amino acids: CSIDYGTDTQYF.